Sequencing of this T cell receptor (beta chain) was carried out in a study of blood T cell repertoires in COVID-19. Study in general: From the United States, Italy and Spain came samples of acute and convalescent COVID-19. Nucleic acid was either cDNA or gDNA, and it came from T cells, B-cell-depleted T cells, or PBMCs.

Data came from immunoSEQ multiplex PCR; TCRdb stores just in-frame clones and leaves some out. Here the sample spans approximately 250,000 clones, roughly 79% being singletons. In assigning cohorts, the study relied on participant-reported clinical history. Either two negative PCRs, clearance, or symptom resolution qualified Cohort 3 donors as recovered. CDR1 and CDR2 (germline): MDHEN, SYDVKM. The V gene lost 10 bases and the J gene lost 0 bases, with 7 bases spanning the gap. This CDR3 has 13 residues. The chain links TRBV28 to TRBJ2-6; unclear D gene. The origin of this receptor is a man aged 35 to 55 who had recovered from COVID-19. Source material: PBMCs or T cells enriched from blood (not recorded which). CDR3 bases: TGTGCCACCCTTAGCTCTGGGGCCAACGTCCTGACTTTC. Its protein is CATLSSGANVLTF.